Presented here are 28 T cell receptor beta chains from one specimen sequenced in a study of blood T cell repertoires in COVID-19 (TCRdb year 2020). Library preparation employed the immunoSEQ multiplex PCR assay. TCRdb carries this immuneACCESS record with in-frame sequences only. Its versions omit some clonotypes, under half of them owing to an unresolved V gene in the studies checked, with the rest unexplained. This sample gives 100,000 to 150,000 clones in total; around 89% of them show up just once. The ten top clones hold roughly 18% of the sample. Sequences were obtained from peripheral blood. These receptors were taken from a man in his fifties or sixties with active or convalescent COVID-19.

J is TRBJ1-2 and V is TRBV6-5, with D perhaps matching TRBD1 (5 bases). Germline CDR1 is MNHEY and CDR2 is SVGAGI. The CDR3 covers 13 residues. Between the trimmed V and J ends, which lost 2 bases and 8 bases, there was a span of 12 bases. This CDR3 is CASSYGSGGGYTF. CDR3 sequence (DNA): TGTGCCAGCAGTTACGGGAGCGGGGGGGGCTACACCTTC.

This clone came up once. This sequence joins TRBV2 and TRBJ1-5, with D perhaps TRBD1 (6 bases). V gave up 0 bases and J gave up 6 bases, with 12 bases separating them. CDR1 is SNHLY and CDR2 is FYNNEI in the germline V gene. The CDR3 extends over 15 amino acids. In nucleotides, the CDR3 is TGTGCCAGCAGTGAAGCGACAGGCCCCACTCAGCCCCAGCATTTT. It translates to CASSEATGPTQPQHF.

This chain uses TRBV7-6 with TRBJ2-7; D possibly corresponds to TRBD2 (5 bases). CDR3 length: 12 residues. The germline V and J ends were trimmed by 5 bases and 5 bases, with 10 bases remaining between them. Germline assignment: CDR1 SGHVS and CDR2 FNYEAQ. DNA for the CDR3: TGTGCCAGCAGCGGTTACGGGGACGAGCAGTACTTC. Amino acids: CASSGYGDEQYF. The full variable domain, with the rest looked up from reference TRBV7-6 and TRBJ2-7, is GAGVSQSPRYKVTKRGQDVALRCDPISGHVSLYWYRQALGQGPEFLTYFNYEAQQDKSGLPNDRFSAERPEGSISTLTIQRTEQRDSAMYRCASSGYGDEQYFGPGTRLTVT.

This chain joins TRBV18 and TRBJ1-1; weak D call: TRBD1 (5 bases). V gave up 0 bases and J gave up 4 bases, with 9 bases separating them. CDR1 is KGHSH and CDR2 is LQKENI in the germline V gene. This CDR3 contains 14 residues. CDR3 sequence: CASSPPPGGTEAFF. In DNA form, the CDR3 reads TGTGCCAGCTCACCACCCCCGGGGGGCACTGAAGCTTTCTTT.

This chain links TRBV30 with TRBJ1-4; 9 bases agree with TRBD1. The junction had 9 bases not matched to a gene; V was cut back by 2 bases and J by 8 bases. This CDR3 is built from 15 residues. CDR1 is GTSNPN and CDR2 is SVGIG in the germline V gene (reference sequence). CDR3 residues: CAWSNGDRGREKLFF. The DNA of the CDR3 is TGTGCCTGGAGTAACGGAGACAGGGGGAGGGAAAAACTGTTTTTT.

The rearrangement uses TRBV4-1 and TRBJ1-2, with no clear D. Trimming left V 4 bases short and J 4 bases short, with 19 bases between. The CDR3 length is 16 residues. CDR1 is MGHRA and CDR2 is YSYEKL in the germline V gene. The CDR3 sequence: CASSPALAQRFYGYTF. The CDR3, as DNA: TGCGCCAGCAGCCCCGCTTTGGCACAACGATTCTATGGCTACACCTTC.

The chain employs TRBV5-1 and TRBJ2-5; maybe TRBD2 (6 bases). CDR3 size: 14 residues. V lost 4 bases, J lost 3 bases, and 13 bases lay in between. Germline V gene lookup returns CDR1 SGHRS and CDR2 YFSETQ. In nucleotides, the CDR3 is TGCGCCAGCAGCCCCCGAACGGGGGAAGAGACCCAGTACTTC. Its translation: CASSPRTGEETQYF.

J is TRBJ2-7 and V is TRBV3-1 (or the pseudogene TRBV3-2); 9 bases are a match to TRBD1. Germline values: CDR1 LGHDT, CDR2 YNNKEL (reference sequence). This CDR3 comprises 14 residues. V was pared by 1 base and J by 7 bases, with 5 bases of the junction left unmatched. The CDR3 protein is CASSQGTGAHEQYF. The CDR3 DNA sequence: TGTGCCAGCAGCCAAGGGACAGGGGCTCATGAGCAGTACTTC.

This chain joins TRBV4-2 and TRBJ1-3; D is ambiguous. The CDR3 loop spans 17 amino acids. The germline CDR1 and CDR2 sequences are LGHNA and YNFKEQ. Trimming removed 0 bases at V and 0 bases at J, with 12 bases between. CDR3 in DNA: TGTGCCAGCAGCCAAGAAGCGGCTCGACTCTCTGGAAACACCATATATTTT. It encodes CASSQEAARLSGNTIYF.

The gene calls are TRBV6-5 and TRBJ1-6; 10 bases fit TRBD1. The CDR3 sequence is 15 residues long. V trimming: 8 bases; J trimming: 7 bases; junction bases outside the gene matches: 8. Germline CDR1 and CDR2: MNHEY and SVGAGI. CDR3 in DNA: TGTGCCAGCTCATTTGGACAGGGGGGAAATTCACCCCTCCACTTT. It translates to CASSFGQGGNSPLHF.

This rearrangement joins TRBV3-1 (or the pseudogene TRBV3-2) to TRBJ2-3, with TRBD2 matching 8 bases. Losses at the gene ends were 6 bases for V and 1 base for J; bases not matched to a gene: 9. The CDR3 contains 16 residues. The germline V gene encodes CDR1 LGHDT and CDR2 YNNKEL (reference sequence). The CDR3 loop is CASSPQRERGTDTQYF. CDR3 DNA: TGTGCCAGCAGTCCCCAGCGGGAGAGGGGCACAGATACGCAGTATTTT.

In the case of this clone: A single base separates this from a much larger clone, so it may be a read error. The chain uses TRBV28 and TRBJ2-3; unclear D gene. Trimming left V 6 bases short and J 4 bases short, with 8 bases between. The CDR3 spans 12 residues. Looked up from germline, CDR1 is MDHEN and CDR2 is SYDVKM. Here the CDR3 reads CASSPLSDTQYF. The CDR3 region has the DNA TGTGCCAGCAGCCCCCTCTCAGATACGCAGTATTTT.

V is TRBV19 and J is TRBJ1-4; D gene ambiguous. This CDR3 is 15 amino acids long. Germline CDR1 and CDR2: LNHDA and SQIVND (reference sequence). Trimming shortened V by 2 bases and J by 4 bases, and 11 bases separated the two germline ends. The CDR3 protein is CASSIFAGVNEKLFF. The DNA for the CDR3 is TGTGCCAGTAGTATATTTGCAGGTGTTAATGAAAAACTGTTTTTT.

The gene calls are TRBV24-1 and TRBJ1-3; D might be TRBD1 (5 bases). CDR1 KGHDR and CDR2 SFDVKD come from the germline V gene. The CDR3 spans 15 residues. Trimming removed 3 bases from V and 2 bases from J, with 10 bases in between. The CDR3 DNA reads TGTGCCACCAGTGATGGGGGGGGTGCTGGAAACACCATATATTTT. Amino acid sequence: CATSDGGGAGNTIYF.

V is TRBV11-2 and J is TRBJ1-4; 8 bases are a match to TRBD1. V lost 1 base and J lost 7; bases outside the gene matches: 5. The CDR3 spans 15 residues. Looked up from germline, CDR1 is SGHAT and CDR2 is FQNNGV. This chain's CDR3 is CASSLAGGDGEKLFF. Here the CDR3 DNA reads TGTGCCAGCAGCTTAGCAGGGGGCGATGGTGAAAAACTGTTTTTT.

The CDR3 sequence is CASSVALANEQFF. In DNA form, the CDR3 reads TGTGCCAGCAGCGTAGCTCTAGCGAATGAGCAGTTCTTC. The gene calls are TRBV9 and TRBJ2-1; weak D call: TRBD2 (6 bases). V lost 0 bases, J lost 7 bases, and 8 bases lay in between. Germline assignment: CDR1 SGDLS and CDR2 YYNGEE. CDR3 size: 13 residues.

The V and J genes are TRBV28 and TRBJ2-1, with 8 positions matching TRBD2. This CDR3 contains 15 residues. The germline V gene has CDR1 MDHEN and CDR2 SYDVKM. V lost 4 bases to trimming and J lost 4 bases; unmatched junction nucleotides: 6. The CDR3 protein is CASSSIAGPYNEQFF. The CDR3 nucleotides are TGTGCCAGCAGTTCCATAGCGGGACCGTACAATGAGCAGTTCTTC.

This chain uses TRBV4-2 with TRBJ1-6; D not certain. The CDR3 covers 16 residues. The germline V gene encodes CDR1 LGHNA and CDR2 YNFKEQ. V was trimmed by 1 base and J by 0 bases, leaving 7 bases between them. The CDR3 DNA is TGTGCCAGCAGCCAAGTGGCCAGCTCCTATAATTCACCCCTCCACTTT. This encodes CASSQVASSYNSPLHF.

V is TRBV7-2 and J is TRBJ2-3; D call uncertain. The germline V gene encodes CDR1 SGHTA and CDR2 FQGNSA. This CDR3 has 14 amino acids. The V end was cut by 4 bases, the J end by 4 bases, with 12 bases between. CDR3 DNA sequence: TGTGCCAGCAGCTATCAAAAGCAAGCAGATACGCAGTATTTT. Protein product: CASSYQKQADTQYF.

This chain links TRBV2 with TRBJ1-5; 9 positions agree with TRBD1. This CDR3 is built from 15 residues. J was trimmed by 4 bases and V by 5 bases; bases with no gene match: 6. The germline V gene has CDR1 SNHLY and CDR2 FYNNEI. The CDR3 reads CASSPDRGGNQPQHF. As DNA, the CDR3 is TGTGCCAGCAGTCCAGACAGGGGGGGAAATCAGCCCCAGCATTTT.

The genes are TRBV7-2 and TRBJ2-7; 8 nucleotides match TRBD2. The CDR3 extends over 15 amino acids. J gave up 7 bases and V 1 base, and 9 bases lay outside the gene matches. CDR1 SGHTA and CDR2 FQGNSA come from the germline V gene. In DNA, the CDR3 is TGTGCCAGCAGCTTAGGGAAGGGACTAGTGTATGAGCAGTACTTC. This codes for CASSLGKGLVYEQYF.

Only one count was recorded for this clone. The CDR3 sequence: CASSPATGYNEQFF. CDR3 bases: TGCGCCAGCAGCCCAGCAACAGGGTACAATGAGCAGTTCTTC. The gene calls are TRBV5-1 and TRBJ2-1; tentative D call: TRBD1 (6 bases). The V end lost 4 bases, the J end lost 4 bases, and 12 bases lay between the germline ends. This CDR3 is built from 14 residues. The V gene's germline CDR1 is SGHRS and CDR2 YFSETQ.

The V gene is TRBV6-6, the J gene TRBJ1-5; unclear D gene. The V gene lost 4 bases and the J gene lost 4 bases, with 8 bases spanning the gap. The CDR3 is made up of 13 amino acids. Germline V gene sequence: CDR1 MNHNY, CDR2 SVGAGI (reference sequence). The DNA of the CDR3 is TGTGCCAGCAGTTTAACAGTTAATCAGCCCCAGCATTTT. This codes for CASSLTVNQPQHF.

DNA for the CDR3: TGTGCCAGCAGCGCCGCACAGTTGAACACTGAAGCTTTCTTT. Its protein product is CASSAAQLNTEAFF. The J gene is TRBJ1-1, the V gene TRBV9; D not certain. The V end was cut by 3 bases, the J end by 0 bases, with 9 bases between. Germline V gene lookup returns CDR1 SGDLS and CDR2 YYNGEE. The CDR3 contains 14 residues.

This clone was found once. The chain joins TRBV15 to TRBJ2-5; D is undetermined. Between the trimmed V and J ends, which lost 3 bases and 3 bases, there was a span of 5 bases. Germline lookup yields CDR1 LNHNV and CDR2 YYDKDF (reference sequence). CDR3 length: 12 residues. Here the CDR3 reads CATSSFKETQYF. The CDR3 nucleotides read TGTGCCACCAGCAGTTTTAAAGAGACCCAGTACTTC.

The chain's CDR3 is CASSRGTGVYEQYF. In nucleotides, the CDR3 is TGTGCCAGCTCACGGGGGACAGGGGTCTACGAGCAGTACTTC. The chain combines TRBV18 with TRBJ2-7, with 10 positions matching TRBD1. The ends lost 4 bases at V and 3 bases at J; junction bases unmatched: 3. CDR1 and CDR2 (germline): KGHSH, LQKENI. CDR3 length: 14 amino acids. Variable domain in full (rest from reference TRBV18 and TRBJ2-7): NAGVMQNPRHLVRRRGQEARLRCSPMKGHSHVYWYRQLPEEGLKFMVYLQKENIIDESGMPKERFSAEFPKEGPSILRIQQVVRGDSAAYFCASSRGTGVYEQYFGPGTRLTVT.

V is TRBV30 and J is TRBJ1-2, with unresolved D. Germline CDR1 reads GTSNPN; CDR2 reads SVGIG (reference sequence). The CDR3 consists of 16 residues. Trimming shortened V by 3 bases and J by 4 bases, and 21 bases separated the two germline ends. DNA of the CDR3: TGTGCCTGGAGAGTATGGGCCGGACCAACTAGCTATGGCTACACCTTC. Its protein product is CAWRVWAGPTSYGYTF.

The chain has TRBV3-1 (or the pseudogene TRBV3-2) and TRBJ1-2, with D uncertain. Germline-derived CDR1 and CDR2 are LGHDT and YNNKEL (reference sequence). V was trimmed by 1 base and J by 4 bases, leaving 16 bases between them. The CDR3 is made up of 16 amino acids. The CDR3 region has the DNA TGTGCCAGCAGCCAAGGTACTTCAGGAGGTGGCTATGGCTACACCTTC. The encoded protein is CASSQGTSGGGYGYTF.